This is a list of T cell receptor beta chains from one sample in a study of cytomegalovirus exposure and HLA in healthy donors. Clones were sequenced by immunoSEQ multiplex PCR, and TCRdb holds only the in-frame ones, with some missing. Of about 98,000 clones in the sample, about 90% were seen once. Sequencing used PBMCs. All receptors derive from a man between 18 and 35 years old in good health and CMV-seropositive. Each CDR3 is given with its conserved first and last residue. The D gene is left open where the match is weak. Clone size is stated in some rows and not others, as once, few, many or a class when expanded.

>TRBV21-1|14|TRBJ1-5|-|-
CASRRQPDYQPQHF
TGTGCCAGCCGTAGACAGCCAGATTATCAGCCCCAGCATTTT
>TRBV5-1|16|TRBJ2-7|TRBD2|-
CASSPSSGLSSYEQYF
TGCGCCAGCAGTCCAAGTAGCGGGCTTAGCTCCTACGAGCAGTACTTC
>TRBV5-4|16|TRBJ1-2|-|once
CASSEPWDTTAIGYTF
TGTGCCAGCAGCGAACCTTGGGACACCACCGCTATCGGCTACACCTTC
>TRBV14|14|TRBJ1-2|-|once
CASSQGTGQDGYTF
TGTGCCAGCAGCCAGGGAACAGGGCAGGATGGCTACACCTTC
>TRBV6-6|14|TRBJ1-4|-|-
CASSYWGFNEKLFF
TGTGCCAGCAGTTATTGGGGCTTTAATGAAAAACTGTTTTTT
>TRBV27|15|TRBJ2-5|TRBD2|-
CASSSSTSNGETQYF
TGTGCCAGCAGTTCCTCGACTAGCAATGGCGAGACCCAGTACTTC
>TRBV7-2|15|TRBJ2-5|TRBD1|-
CASSLVFRGKETQYF
TGTGCCAGCAGCTTAGTATTCAGGGGGAAAGAGACCCAGTACTTC
>TRBV6-1|12|TRBJ2-7|-|few
CASRDGAGEQYF
TGTGCCAGCAGGGATGGGGCCGGAGAGCAGTACTTC
>TRBV14|13|TRBJ1-1|-|-
CASTYQGNTEAFF
TGTGCCAGCACCTACCAGGGAAACACTGAAGCTTTCTTT
>TRBV6-6|16|TRBJ2-7|TRBD2|-
CASSYSDPGLAVEQYF
TGTGCCAGCAGTTACTCGGATCCGGGACTAGCGGTCGAGCAGTACTTC
>TRBV7-2|14|TRBJ2-7|TRBD2|-
CASSFLGGRNEQYF
TGTGCCAGCAGCTTTCTGGGAGGGCGCAACGAGCAGTACTTC
>TRBV4-3|15|TRBJ2-2|-|-
CASSQVYINTGELFF
TGCGCCAGCAGCCAAGTTTACATAAACACCGGGGAGCTGTTTTTT
>TRBV19|15|TRBJ2-7|TRBD1|-
CASSTGQGHSYEQYF
TGTGCCAGTAGTACCGGACAGGGTCACTCCTACGAGCAGTACTTC
>TRBV6-1|15|TRBJ1-2|-|few
CASSDPPQSNYGYTF
TGTGCCAGCAGTGATCCCCCCCAATCTAACTATGGCTACACCTTC
>TRBV27|15|TRBJ2-3|-|-
CASSDTSPGTDTQYF
TGTGCCAGCAGCGATACTAGCCCCGGAACAGATACGCAGTATTTT
>TRBV5-1|16|TRBJ2-7|-|-
CASSVQPGAQTYEQYF
TGCGCCAGCAGCGTGCAACCGGGAGCCCAAACCTACGAGCAGTACTTC
>TRBV15|14|TRBJ1-5|-|once
CATSRLLGNQPQHF
TGTGCCACCAGCAGGTTACTTGGCAATCAGCCCCAGCATTTT
>TRBV4-2|17|TRBJ2-7|TRBD2|-
CASSQDQVLAGVWEQYF
TGTGCCAGCAGCCAAGATCAGGTTTTAGCGGGGGTATGGGAGCAGTACTTC
>TRBV7-9|15|TRBJ2-7|TRBD1|-
CASSIGQGRSYEQYF
TGTGCCAGCAGCATCGGACAGGGGAGATCCTACGAGCAGTACTTC
>TRBV7-2|15|TRBJ2-1|-|-
CASSLVSGAINEQFF
TGTGCCAGCAGCTTAGTGTCAGGGGCGATCAATGAGCAGTTCTTC
>TRBV10-3|14|TRBJ1-1|TRBD1|-
CAISAGQGGTEAFF
TGTGCCATCAGTGCGGGACAGGGAGGCACTGAAGCTTTCTTT
>TRBV7-2|16|TRBJ2-3|TRBD2|-
CASSQTSGGATDTQYF
TGTGCCAGCAGCCAAACTAGCGGGGGGGCCACAGATACGCAGTATTTT
>TRBV6-4|15|TRBJ2-3|TRBD2|-
CASSRTSGSTDTQYF
TGTGCCAGCAGTAGGACTAGCGGGAGCACAGATACGCAGTATTTT
>TRBV28|15|TRBJ2-5|-|-
CASSLGDRLQETQYF
TGTGCCAGCAGTTTGGGTGACAGGTTACAAGAGACCCAGTACTTC
>TRBV11-3|14|TRBJ2-1|-|-
CASSHRQSHNEQFF
TGTGCCAGCAGCCACCGACAGTCCCACAATGAGCAGTTCTTC
>TRBV7-3|15|TRBJ2-5|-|-
CASSLPVQGSETQYF
TGTGCCAGCAGCTTACCGGTGCAGGGTTCAGAGACCCAGTACTTC
>TRBV7-2|14|TRBJ2-7|-|-
CASSFTLDSYEQYF
TGTGCCAGCAGCTTTACCCTGGACAGTTACGAGCAGTACTTC
>TRBV7-9|15|TRBJ1-2|-|-
CASSGRQVVDYGYTF
TGTGCCAGCAGCGGAAGACAGGTGGTGGACTATGGCTACACCTTC
>TRBV11-2|17|TRBJ1-2|-|-
CASSLVMGQRLNYGYTF
TGTGCCAGCAGCTTAGTGATGGGTCAGCGGCTTAACTATGGCTACACCTTC
>TRBV27|15|TRBJ2-7|TRBD2|-
CASSLGTGLTYEQYF
TGTGCCAGCAGTTTAGGGACGGGACTAACCTACGAGCAGTACTTC
>TRBV2|18|TRBJ1-2|-|-
CASSDNRVLRLTNYGYTF
TGTGCCAGCAGTGATAACAGGGTCCTCCGACTGACTAACTATGGCTACACCTTC